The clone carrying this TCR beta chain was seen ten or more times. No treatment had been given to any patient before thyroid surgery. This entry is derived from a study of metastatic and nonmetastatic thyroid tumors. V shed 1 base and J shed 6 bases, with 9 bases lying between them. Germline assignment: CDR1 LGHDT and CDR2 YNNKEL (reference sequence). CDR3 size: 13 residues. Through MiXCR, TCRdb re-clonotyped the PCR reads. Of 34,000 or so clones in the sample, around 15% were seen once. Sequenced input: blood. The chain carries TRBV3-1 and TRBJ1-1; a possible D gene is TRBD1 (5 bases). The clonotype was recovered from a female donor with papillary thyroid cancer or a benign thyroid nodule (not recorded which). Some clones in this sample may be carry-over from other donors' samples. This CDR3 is CASSQVRGAEAFF. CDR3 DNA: TGTGCCAGCAGCCAAGTCCGGGGCGCTGAAGCTTTCTTT.